This T cell receptor beta chain was sequenced during a study of blood T cell repertoires in COVID-19. Study-wide context: Specimens from acute and convalescent COVID-19 originated in the United States, Italy and Spain. Sample material is recorded as cDNA or gDNA derived from T cells, B-cell-depleted T cells, or PBMCs.

Original methodology: It was from reference gene primer amplification that nucleated cell counts were estimated. Generated by immunoSEQ multiplex PCR, the TCRdb table keeps only in-frame clones and is missing some. Clone size and the V and J calls come from that table; the DNA yielded D and trimming. The sample carries 130,000 to 150,000 clones, around 86% recorded once. The V gene's germline CDR1 is LGHNA and CDR2 YSLEER. The V segment lost 3 bases and the J segment 2 bases; nucleotides outside the gene matches: 3. The CDR3 extends over 16 amino acids. This clonotype was obtained from a human donor in a cohort sampled during active COVID-19. The J gene is TRBJ2-6, the V gene TRBV4-3, with 8 positions matching TRBD2. Specimen: peripheral blood. For the CDR3, the DNA is TGCGCCAGCAGCCAGAACGGGAGGGCTGGGGCCAACGTCCTGACTTTC. Translating gives CASSQNGRAGANVLTF.